Below, 20 T cell receptor beta chains from the same sample are listed, as sequenced in a study of cytomegalovirus exposure and HLA in healthy donors. Vbeta (60) and Jbeta (13) primers were used in the PCR. Clones were sequenced by immunoSEQ multiplex PCR, and TCRdb holds only the in-frame ones, with some missing. This table has under 150,000 clones, roughly 82% appearing once. The specimen sequenced was PBMCs. These receptor sequences come from a man over 45 in good health and CMV-seronegative.

The chain joins TRBV16 to TRBJ1-4; TRBD1 might be the D (5 bases). CDR3 size: 16 residues. Trimming shortened V by 6 bases and J by 5 bases, and 19 bases separated the two germline ends. Germline CDR1 KGHSY, CDR2 FQNENV. CDR3 DNA sequence: TGTGCCAGCAGTACTAATAGAGCAGGGCTGAATGAAAAACTGTTTTTT. This codes for CASSTNRAGLNEKLFF. The full variable domain, completed using reference TRBV16 and TRBJ1-4, is GEEVAQTPKHLVRGEGQKAKLYCAPIKGHSYVFWYQQVLKNEFKFLISFQNENVFDETGMPKERFSAKCLPNSPCSLEIQATKLEDSAVYFCASSTNRAGLNEKLFFGSGTQLSVL.

The chain joins TRBV5-8 to TRBJ1-5; D might be TRBD1 (5 bases). This CDR3 has 14 amino acids. Germline CDR1 SGHTS, CDR2 YDEGEE. V lost 0 bases and J lost 3, with 7 bases in between. CDR3: CASSLGQINQPQHF. The DNA for the CDR3 is TGTGCCAGCAGCTTGGGACAGATCAATCAGCCCCAGCATTTT. The variable domain in full, completed from reference TRBV5-8 and TRBJ1-5, reads EAGVTQSPTHLIKTRGQQATLRCSPISGHTSVYWYQQALGLGLQFLLWYDEGEERNRGNFPPRFSGRQFPNYSSELNVNALELEDSALYLCASSLGQINQPQHFGDGTRLSIL.

Concerning this clone itself: Its ends do not fully match the called genes, so a read error is possible. The chain is built from TRBV7-6 and TRBJ2-7, with 8 bases aligning to TRBD1. CDR1 SGHVS and CDR2 FNYEAQ come from the germline V gene. The CDR3 length is 15 residues. CDR3 residues: CASKQGDGESYERYF. CDR3 in DNA: TGTGCCAGCAAACAGGGGGACGGGGAATCCTACGAGCGGTACTTC.

The rearrangement joins TRBV4-3 to TRBJ2-7; D is possibly TRBD1 (5 bases). The length of the CDR3 is 15 residues. In germline, CDR1 is LGHNA, CDR2 YSLEER. Trimming pared 1 base from V and 2 bases from J, leaving 12 bases between. This CDR3 is CASSQVWSGTYEQYF. DNA for the CDR3: TGCGCCAGCAGCCAAGTGTGGTCAGGGACCTACGAGCAGTACTTC.

This clone was recorded a few times. This chain connects TRBV5-1 to TRBJ2-1, with TRBD1 as a possible D gene (5 bases). V lost 0 bases, J lost 5 bases, and 9 bases lay in between. The CDR3 consists of 14 residues. Germline-derived CDR1 and CDR2 are SGHRS and YFSETQ. The CDR3 sequence: CASSLAYRNNEQFF. The CDR3 DNA sequence: TGCGCCAGCAGCTTGGCCTACAGGAACAATGAGCAGTTCTTC.

The rearrangement links TRBV7-2 to TRBJ1-1, with D possibly TRBD1 on 5 matching bases. Trimming cost V 2 bases and J 5 bases, with 9 bases left between them. The CDR3 sequence is 13 residues long. Germline CDR1 is SGHTA and CDR2 is FQGNSA. The CDR3 loop is CASSLRRDTEAFF. CDR3 coding DNA: TGTGCCAGCAGCTTACGCAGGGATACTGAAGCTTTCTTT.

This rearrangement joins TRBV4-1 to TRBJ2-7, with D possibly being TRBD2 (5 bases). The CDR3 consists of 15 residues. V was shortened by 4 bases and J by 3 bases, with 16 bases between the two germline ends. Germline V CDR1 and CDR2: MGHRA, YSYEKL. The CDR3 spells CASSRTTGNNYEQYF. Written as DNA, the CDR3 is TGCGCCAGCAGCCGCACTACCGGGAACAACTACGAGCAGTACTTC.

V usage is TRBV10-1 and J usage is TRBJ2-7; 7 bases map to TRBD1. V trimming: 3 bases; J trimming: 3 bases; junction bases outside the gene matches: 5. Germline lookup yields CDR1 WNHNN and CDR2 SYGVQD (reference sequence). The CDR3 sequence is 14 residues long. CDR3 residues: CASSDGHRGYEQYF. The CDR3 DNA reads as TGCGCCAGCAGTGATGGTCACAGGGGCTACGAGCAGTACTTC.

This rearrangement joins TRBV5-1 to TRBJ2-7; D unresolved. The CDR3 consists of 12 residues. Germline-derived CDR1 and CDR2 are SGHRS and YFSETQ. The germline V and J ends were trimmed by 4 bases and 4 bases, with 9 bases remaining between them. The CDR3 loop reads CASSPPGYEQYF. CDR3 nucleotides: TGCGCCAGCAGCCCCCCCGGGTACGAGCAGTACTTC.

CDR3 in amino acids: CASSPPGGELFF. CDR3 DNA sequence: TGTGCCAGCAGTCCTCCGGGCGGGGAGCTGTTTTTT. This chain links TRBV2 with TRBJ2-2; D gene uncertain. Trimming pared 5 bases from V and 7 bases from J, leaving 8 bases between. CDR1 and CDR2 from the germline V gene are SNHLY and FYNNEI. The CDR3 consists of 12 residues.

The chain couples TRBV5-1 to TRBJ1-1; possibly TRBD1 for D (5 bases). This CDR3 is built from 13 residues. Per the germline V gene, CDR1 is SGHRS and CDR2 is YFSETQ. The V end lost 2 bases, the J end lost 3 bases, and 8 bases lay between the germline ends. This CDR3 reads CASSLQAHTEAFF. The CDR3 bases are TGCGCCAGCAGCTTACAGGCTCACACTGAAGCTTTCTTT.

This chain joins TRBV25-1 and TRBJ1-1, with TRBD1 matching 8 bases. CDR1 MGHDK and CDR2 SYGVNS come from the germline V gene. With 4 bases clipped from V and 5 bases from J, the junction kept 9 bases outside the gene matches. This CDR3 region has 15 residues. In DNA form, the CDR3 reads TGTGCCAGCAGTGGATATGGGACAGGAGATACTGAAGCTTTCTTT. Translation: CASSGYGTGDTEAFF.

In this sample, this clone turned up once. This CDR3 reads CAWSPRQILDTEAFF. The CDR3 DNA reads TGTGCCTGGAGTCCTAGACAGATCCTGGACACTGAAGCTTTCTTT. The gene calls are TRBV30 and TRBJ1-1; the D gene is possibly TRBD1 (5 bases). Germline CDR1 and CDR2: GTSNPN and SVGIG (reference sequence). The CDR3 contains 15 residues. Trimming pared 2 bases from V and 3 bases from J, leaving 16 bases between.

The chain is built from TRBV20-1 and TRBJ2-3; D gene unclear. V gave up 7 bases and J gave up 6 bases, with 8 bases separating them. Germline values: CDR1 DFQATT, CDR2 SNEGSKA (reference sequence). The CDR3 covers 10 residues. Written as DNA, the CDR3 is TGCAGTGTGTGGCGGGATACGCAGTATTTT. It translates to CSVWRDTQYF.

The chain carries TRBV7-2 and TRBJ1-4; D is possibly TRBD1 (5 bases). The germline V and J ends were trimmed by 4 bases and 8 bases, with 17 bases remaining between them. The CDR3 extends over 15 amino acids. Germline values: CDR1 SGHTA, CDR2 FQGNSA. The CDR3, as DNA: TGTGCCAGCAGCTCACCTCGGGGGGGTATGGAAAAACTGTTTTTT. It encodes CASSSPRGGMEKLFF.

CDR3 bases: TGCGCCAGCAGCCAAGGGGACAGGACAAACTATGGCTACACCTTC. Amino acid sequence: CASSQGDRTNYGYTF. The chain combines TRBV4-1 with TRBJ1-2; 8 nucleotides line up with TRBD1. Germline CDR1 and CDR2: MGHRA and YSYEKL. CDR3 size: 15 residues. The V segment lost 1 base and the J segment 2 bases; nucleotides outside the gene matches: 3.

This chain joins TRBV5-1 and TRBJ1-1; D is undetermined. Trimming pared 3 bases from V and 0 bases from J, leaving 9 bases between. The CDR3 is made up of 14 amino acids. The germline CDR1 and CDR2 sequences are SGHRS and YFSETQ. The chain's CDR3 is CASSSPELNTEAFF. The CDR3 region has the DNA TGCGCCAGCAGCTCCCCAGAACTGAACACTGAAGCTTTCTTT.

The rearrangement uses TRBV11-2 and TRBJ1-1; D is undetermined. Looked up from germline, CDR1 is SGHAT and CDR2 is FQNNGV. The ends were cut back, 4 bases at V and 1 base at J, with 13 bases in the middle. CDR3 length: 15 amino acids. CDR3 loop: CASSYLAGGNTEAFF. CDR3 in DNA: TGTGCCAGCAGCTATCTTGCGGGTGGGAACACTGAAGCTTTCTTT.

The chain joins TRBV5-4 to TRBJ1-6; TRBD1 might be the D (6 bases). Germline values: CDR1 SGHNT, CDR2 YYREEE (reference sequence). The CDR3 totals 12 residues. V lost 5 bases and J 12 bases, leaving 12 bases between the germline ends. The CDR3 DNA sequence: TGTGCCAGCAGTATACCAGGGGAACCCCTCCACTTT. This codes for CASSIPGEPLHF.

The chain employs TRBV6-1 and TRBJ1-2; 11 bases agree with TRBD1. Germline CDR1 MNHNS, CDR2 SASEGT. The CDR3 sequence is 17 residues long. Germline trimming cut 1 base from V and 8 bases from J; bases unmatched to any gene: 12. In DNA form, the CDR3 reads TGTGCCAGCAGTGAAGATACTGGACAGGGGGCTTTCTACGGCTACACCTTC. Encoded protein: CASSEDTGQGAFYGYTF.